Given below is one T cell receptor (beta chain) in context. This clone has just a few counts. Its antigen is still unknown. One base away there is no much larger clone; base qualities are not given. Relative to germline, V is 5 bases shorter and J is 0 bases shorter, with 11 bases between their ends. The CDR3 holds 13 amino acids from the cysteine to the phenylalanine. Kept here is only the CDR3 DNA, which spans 39 bases and is read in frame from base 1. The germline V gene (reference sequence) yields GTSNPN for CDR1 and SVGIG for CDR2. The immunoSEQ Assay, a bias-controlled multiplex PCR, was used to amplify TCRbeta CDR3 regions from genomic DNA. The study's processing was this. Nucleated cell counts per sample were estimated from amplification of reference gene primers within the assay. To quantify the absolute abundance of each unique TCRbeta CDR3 rearrangement, sequence reads were collapsed and filtered. Productive Simpson clonality was computed per sample as the square root of Simpson's diversity index over productive rearrangements. TCRdb holds this immuneACCESS table with in-frame rearrangements only. Some clones are missing; in checked studies, unresolved V genes explain under half, and the rest has no known cause. D and trimming come from the DNA, and the V and J calls and clone size come from that table. Across this sample there are around 68,000 clones, with 89% seen only once. The top ten constitute roughly 7.6% of the sample.

These data belong to a study of blood T cell repertoires in COVID-19 (TCRdb year 2020). The study in broad terms: Samples covering the acute and convalescent phases of COVID-19 were provided by collaborators in the United States, Italy and Spain. The material from the prospective study consisted of cDNA or gDNA derived from T cells, B-cell-depleted T cells, or PBMCs. HLA class I and class II types, where available, came from metadata supplied by the sample provider rather than from assay-based typing. The samples were drawn from the first 160 participants of the ongoing ImmuneRACE study and from 1,254 subjects provided by 6 global collaborators. The dataset comprised deeply sampled blood TCRbeta repertoires from subjects exposed to, actively infected with, or recovered from COVID-19. Nearly every sample came with metadata listing a de-identified subject ID, COVID-19 status, age in years and sex. The repertoires were released in a freely available public database meant as a resource for research on the immune response to SARS-CoV-2.

Each collaborating institution followed its own protocols to collect whole blood in K2EDTA tubes. For TCRbeta analysis, collaborator samples were shipped as frozen whole blood, as isolated PBMCs, or as DNA extracted from either sample type. The research as a whole found: The amount of clinical and demographic metadata varied by source and participant and was provided uncurated.

The specimen was peripheral blood. This clonotype was obtained from a man between 50 and 59 years old with active COVID-19. The sequence joins TRBV30 to TRBJ2-7; no D gene can be assigned with confidence. The bases are TGTGCCTGGGGGCGAAGCGTCTCCTACGAGCAGTACTTC. It codes for CAWGRSVSYEQYF. Reference TRBV30 and TRBJ2-7 proteins supply the regions before and after the CDR3; the full variable domain is: SQTIHQWPATLVQPVGSPLSLECTVEGTSNPNLYWYRQAAGRGLQLLFYSVGIGQISSEVPQNLSASRPQDRQFILSSKKLLLSDSGFYLCAWGRSVSYEQYFGPGTRLTVT.